This TCR beta chain originates from a study of PD-L1 blockade in urothelial cancer (dated by TCRdb to the late 2010s). For the wider study: Every patient began therapy in 2014 and was given atezolizumab 1,200 mg intravenously every 3 weeks. Blood samples gave a median of approximately 150,000 T cells and roughly 83,000 unique TCRs, with a median clonality of approximately 0.08. Twenty-nine patients had pretreatment blood TCR-seq, about 24 had at least one posttreatment blood collection, and about 24 had tumor TCR-seq. Pretreatment tumor samples, along with matched peripheral blood collected serially before and after atezolizumab treatment, underwent TCR sequencing. An ECOG performance status of 0 or 1 was recorded for the patients, and 0 to 3 prior chemotherapy regimens had been received by the patients. Whole exome sequencing and RNA sequencing of pretreatment tumors were performed alongside TCR sequencing in the same patients. Blood samples were analyzed at two time points: 3 weeks after treatment start (second dose) and 6 weeks after treatment start. About 85% of the 29 patients were males with bladder-origin urothelial cancer, and about 65% of the roughly 30 reported a prior smoking history. About 10 patients achieved durable clinical benefit and 15 to 20 did not. Somatic, immune and clinical correlates of response to PD-L1 blockade with atezolizumab in urothelial cancer were the focus of an exploratory multi-omic analysis. Progression-free survival longer than 6 months counted as durable clinical benefit, and TCR features were additionally tested against both progression-free and overall survival.

Each PCR received spiked-in synthetic TCR analog templates so that absolute template abundance could be estimated from read counts. The immunoSEQ assay used bias-controlled V and J gene primers to amplify TCRbeta CDR3 regions from genomic DNA. Rearranged TCRbeta segments were sequenced at approximately 20X coverage. In the original analysis: Clustering was used to correct sequencing errors, and CDR3s were annotated against IMGT to assign V, D and J genes. Out-of-frame and stop-codon sequences were excluded, and only productive TCRbeta rearrangements were used in downstream analyses. Clonality was calculated as one minus the Shannon entropy normalized by the log of the number of unique productive sequences. Fisher's exact test with Benjamini-Hochberg correction, using a cutoff of adjusted p below 0.01, was how clones that differed between time points or between blood and tumor were identified. In its TCRdb copy, this immuneACCESS table keeps in-frame sequences only and misses some clones. Where compared with another copy, unresolved V genes explain less than half of these, and the others have no known cause. For V, J and clone size, that table is used; D and trimming come from the DNA. This sample has 50,000 to 60,000 clones in its table, and about 82% of those were observed once. In total, the top ten clones hold less than 3.5% of the sample.

The cohort comprised around 31 patients with locally advanced or metastatic urothelial carcinoma treated at Memorial Sloan Kettering on a trial protocol. Peripheral blood mononuclear cells were collected pretreatment and during treatment, at between 1 and 8 total time points per patient. The Qiagen DNeasy Blood extraction kit was used to purify genomic DNA from total PBMCs and tumor samples. PBMCs were collected pretreatment and during treatment, and were isolated and stored as previously described. As for this clone: Its target antigen remains unknown. No much larger clone is present one base from it, and per-base qualities are unavailable.

Here is what the overall study found, with its caveats: Among patients with durable benefit, tumor-associated TCR clones showed greater expansion in peripheral blood 3 weeks after treatment started (n ≈ 21, p = 0.022). A pretreatment peripheral blood TCR clonality below the median was linked to improved progression-free and overall survival. Because the sample size was small (n ≈ 29) and many of the analyses were exploratory, the results are meant to be hypothesis-generating.

The sequence was obtained from a man in his fifties with urothelial cancer. The source material was PBMCs, sampled around atezolizumab (anti-PD-L1) treatment.

The CDR3 protein: CASSAWDSGAAEAFF. The DNA sequence follows: TGTGCCAGCAGCGCCTGGGACAGTGGAGCTGCTGAAGCTTTCTTT. The chain is made from TRBV9 and TRBJ1-1; TRBD1 lines up with 7 middle nucleotides. From V the trimming removes 3 bases and from J it removes 6 bases, while the gene matches leave 11 bases of the junction unaccounted for. The germline V gene specifies SGDLS as CDR1 and YYNGEE as CDR2. From the cysteine up to the phenylalanine, the CDR3 has a length of 15 residues. CDR3 DNA is the only sequence kept; it has 45 bases, read in frame from the first base.